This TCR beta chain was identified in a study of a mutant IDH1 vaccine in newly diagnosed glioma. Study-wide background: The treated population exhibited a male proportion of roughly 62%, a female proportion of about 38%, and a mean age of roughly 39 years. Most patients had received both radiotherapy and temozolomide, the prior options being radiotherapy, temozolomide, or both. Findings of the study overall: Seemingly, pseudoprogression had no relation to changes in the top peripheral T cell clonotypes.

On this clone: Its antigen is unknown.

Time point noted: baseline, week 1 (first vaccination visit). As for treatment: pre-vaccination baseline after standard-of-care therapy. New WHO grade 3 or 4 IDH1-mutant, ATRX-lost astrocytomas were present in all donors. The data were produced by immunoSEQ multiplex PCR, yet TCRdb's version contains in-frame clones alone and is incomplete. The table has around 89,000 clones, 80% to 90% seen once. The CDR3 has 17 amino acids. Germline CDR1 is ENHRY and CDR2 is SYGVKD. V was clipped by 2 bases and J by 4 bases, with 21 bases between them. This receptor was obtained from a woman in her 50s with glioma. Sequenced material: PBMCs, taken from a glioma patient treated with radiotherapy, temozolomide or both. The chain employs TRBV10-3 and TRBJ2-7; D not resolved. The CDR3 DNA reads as TGTGCCATCAGTGAGCCGCGTAAGCTCCTGGAGAAGTACGAGCAGTACTTC. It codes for CAISEPRKLLEKYEQYF.